This is a list of T cell receptor beta chains from one sample in a study of STAT5B mutations in CD4+ large granular lymphocyte leukemia. Some clones are missing from TCRdb's copy, which holds only in-frame ones; the method was immunoSEQ multiplex PCR. Of roughly 30,000 clones in the sample, approximately 86% are singletons; the top ten hold about 4.6%. Sequences were obtained from CD4+ T cells from blood buffy coats. The origin of the receptors is a human donor in good health. CDR3s include the opening cysteine and the closing phenylalanine or tryptophan. Fields, in order: clone size, D gene, J gene, V gene, CDR3 DNA, CDR3 protein. A D gene is named only where the DNA matches it firmly. Clone size is stated in some rows and not others, as once, few, many or a class when expanded.

once | . | TRBJ1-1 | TRBV28 | TGTGCCAGCAGCATCCCGGGGGGCTACACTGAAGCTTTCTTT | CASSIPGGYTEAFF
once | TRBD1 | TRBJ1-4 | TRBV2 | TGTGCCAGCAAACCTAATACCGGGACAGGGGAAAAACTGTTTTTT | CASKPNTGTGEKLFF
. | . | TRBJ2-7 | TRBV30 | TGTGCCTGGAGTCCCATAAGATACGAGCAGTACTTC | CAWSPIRYEQYF
once | . | TRBJ2-3 | TRBV19 | TGTGCCAGTAGTATCCAGGGCGCAGTTGCACTCACGCAGTATTTT | CASSIQGAVALTQYF
few | TRBD1 | TRBJ2-1 | TRBV5-4 | TGTGCCAGCAGTTTACAGGGGACCTACAATGAGCAGTTCTTC | CASSLQGTYNEQFF
. | . | TRBJ1-5 | TRBV28 | TGTGCCAGCAGTCAGGAGGGGGGGGTGAGGACCCAGCATTTT | CASSQEGGVRTQHF
. | . | TRBJ2-1 | TRBV29-1 | TGCAGCGTTGAAAGGGACGAAAGTTGGAATGAGCAGTTCTTC | CSVERDESWNEQFF
once | TRBD1 | TRBJ1-5 | TRBV4-1 | TGCGCCAGCAGCCAACAGGGGGGCCCTGGGGCCCAGCATTTT | CASSQQGGPGAQHF
. | TRBD1 | TRBJ1-2 | TRBV7-2 | TGTGCCAGCAGCTTAGACTTTACGGCAGGGGGCGATGGCTACACCTTC | CASSLDFTAGGDGYTF
. | . | TRBJ1-5 | TRBV2 | TGTGCCAGCAGTGCCTCTATTAGCAATCAGCCCCAGCATTTT | CASSASISNQPQHF
. | . | TRBJ2-7 | TRBV7-8 | TGTGCCAGCAGCTTAGCGCGCCAGAGCTACGAGCAGTACTTC | CASSLARQSYEQYF
. | . | TRBJ2-1 | TRBV29-1 | TGCAGCGTAGCCTCGGGACGCAACAATGAGCAGTTCTTC | CSVASGRNNEQFF
. | . | TRBJ1-3 | TRBV5-1 | TGCGCCAGCAGCTTGCCGTCGGACACCATATATTTT | CASSLPSDTIYF
. | . | TRBJ2-7 | TRBV18 | TGTGCCAGCTCACCACCAAGCGAGACCGAGCAGTACTTC | CASSPPSETEQYF
. | . | TRBJ1-2 | TRBV30 | TGTGCCTGGAGTGTTAGGGTGGGCTACACCTTC | CAWSVRVGYTF
. | . | TRBJ2-1 | TRBV10-3 | TGTGCCATCAGCGGGCGGGTGGAGGAGGCGGAGCAGTTCTTC | CAISGRVEEAEQFF
few | TRBD1 | TRBJ1-1 | TRBV4-2 | TGTGCCAGCAGCCCTGGGACAGGGAAGGTCACTGAAGCTTTCTTT | CASSPGTGKVTEAFF
. | . | TRBJ2-1 | TRBV11-2 | TGTGCCAGCAGCTTAGCAGGGTATAATGAGCAGTTCTTC | CASSLAGYNEQFF
once | . | TRBJ2-6 | TRBV28 | TGTGCCAGTACTGGGGCCAACGTCCTGACTTTC | CASTGANVLTF
few | TRBD1 | TRBJ1-2 | TRBV7-3 | TGTGCCAGCAGCTTAACGGGACAGGGGGCTGGAGGCTACACCTTC | CASSLTGQGAGGYTF
. | . | TRBJ1-2 | TRBV27 | TGTGCCAGCAGTGCCAGACAGGATTTATATGGCTACACCTTC | CASSARQDLYGYTF
once | . | TRBJ1-1 | TRBV28 | TGTGCCAGCATTTGGGGCCGAGTGAACACTGAAGCTTTCTTT | CASIWGRVNTEAFF
few | TRBD2 | TRBJ2-7 | TRBV10-2 | TGCGCCAGCACGGGGGGGCCTGGCGAGCAGTACTTC | CASTGGPGEQYF
. | . | TRBJ1-5 | TRBV5-1 | TGCGCCAGCAGCTTAATTCCAAGGCAGCCCCAGCATTTT | CASSLIPRQPQHF
. | TRBD1 | TRBJ1-1 | TRBV19 | TGTGCCAGTAAGCACAGGGGGCTCAACACTGAAGCTTTCTTT | CASKHRGLNTEAFF
few | . | TRBJ2-2 | TRBV30 | TGTGCCTGGAGTAGCACTGGAGCCGGGGAGCTGTTTTTT | CAWSSTGAGELFF
. | . | TRBJ2-7 | TRBV5-1 | TGCGCCAGCAGCTTGGCTGGAGGTCTATACGAGCAGTACTTC | CASSLAGGLYEQYF
. | TRBD2 | TRBJ2-5 | TRBV9 | TGTGCCAGCAGCGGCAACCCACGGCTAGCGGTGGGGGAGACCCAGTACTTC | CASSGNPRLAVGETQYF
. | TRBD2 | TRBJ2-7 | TRBV4-1 | TGCGCCAGCAGCCAAGAAGGCCTAGCGGGGACCTACGAGCAGTACTTC | CASSQEGLAGTYEQYF
few | TRBD1 | TRBJ2-7 | TRBV9 | TGTGCCAGCAGCGTGGGCCAGGGGGCGAGCTACGAGCAGTACTTC | CASSVGQGASYEQYF
. | TRBD1 | TRBJ1-5 | TRBV6-1 | TGTGCCAGCAGTGACAGGGGGGTCGAATATCAGCCCCAGCATTTT | CASSDRGVEYQPQHF
few | . | TRBJ2-5 | TRBV30 | TGTGCCTGGAGTAAAAGACTCCGGGAGACCCAGTACTTC | CAWSKRLRETQYF
. | . | TRBJ2-1 | TRBV9 | TGTGCCAGCAGCGTGAGTCCCCCAGGTGAGCAGTTCTTC | CASSVSPPGEQFF
. | . | TRBJ1-2 | TRBV5-4 | TGTGCCAGCAGCTTGGACCGTGAGGGCTACACCTTC | CASSLDREGYTF
once | . | TRBJ2-2 | TRBV5-1 | TGCGCCAGCAGCTGGGGGCCCAGGGACACCGGGGAGCTGTTTTTT | CASSWGPRDTGELFF
. | . | TRBJ2-7 | TRBV5-6 | TGTGCCAGCAGTCGGACCCTGGGGGGCTACGAGCAGTACTTC | CASSRTLGGYEQYF
. | TRBD2 | TRBJ2-1 | TRBV5-6 | TGTGCCAGCCCGATAGCGGGTAAGGAGGAGAATGAGCAGTTCTTC | CASPIAGKEENEQFF
. | . | TRBJ2-2 | TRBV19 | TGTGCCAGTATGGGTCCTTTACGCACCGGGGAGCTGTTTTTT | CASMGPLRTGELFF
. | . | TRBJ1-1 | TRBV6-5 | TGTGCCAGCAGTTACTCCGGTGCGGTTAACACTGAAGCTTTCTTT | CASSYSGAVNTEAFF
. | . | TRBJ1-2 | TRBV30 | TGTGCCCGGAGTGTAGGGGGGGGACTGGGCTATGGCTACACCTTC | CARSVGGGLGYGYTF
. | . | TRBJ2-5 | TRBV5-1 | TGCGCCAGCAGCCGCCAAGGCCAAGAGACCCAGTACTTC | CASSRQGQETQYF
once | . | TRBJ2-1 | TRBV2 | TGTGCCAGCACCAGAGACGGCCCGGGTGAGCAGTTCTTC | CASTRDGPGEQFF
. | . | TRBJ1-3 | TRBV18 | TGTGCCAGCTCACCAGCAGCGGACTCTGGAAACACCATATATTTT | CASSPAADSGNTIYF
. | . | TRBJ2-5 | TRBV19 | TGTGCCAGTAGGACCAGGATGGAGGAGACCCAGTACTTC | CASRTRMEETQYF
. | TRBD1 | TRBJ2-1 | TRBV6-5 | TGTGCCAGCAGTTACTCGAGACAGGGGAAGAATGAGCAGTTCTTC | CASSYSRQGKNEQFF
. | . | TRBJ1-1 | TRBV5-1 | TGCGCCAGCAGCCCAGTCGATGGCACTGAAGCTTTCTTT | CASSPVDGTEAFF
. | TRBD1 | TRBJ1-4 | TRBV5-1 | TGCGCCAGCAGCTTGGGGACAGGGTCTCTAGTCGGGACTAATGAAAAACTGTTTTTT | CASSLGTGSLVGTNEKLFF
. | . | TRBJ2-5 | TRBV5-5 | TGTGCCAGCAGCTTAGCCGGGTCCCTAGCTGGGACCCAGTACTTC | CASSLAGSLAGTQYF
. | . | TRBJ1-4 | TRBV19 | TGTGCCAGTACGCCCCATAGAGCCCCAACTAATGAAAAACTGTTTTTT | CASTPHRAPTNEKLFF
once | . | TRBJ2-5 | TRBV5-1 | TGCGCCAGCAGCCTCCAAGAGACCCAGTACTTC | CASSLQETQYF
. | TRBD1 | TRBJ1-4 | TRBV5-1 | TGCGCCAGCAGCTCCGGACAGGGTGAAAAACTGTTTTTT | CASSSGQGEKLFF
once | . | TRBJ1-2 | TRBV5-1 | TGCGCCAGCAGCTCGGAGGGCCTTATTTGGGGCTACACCTTC | CASSSEGLIWGYTF
. | TRBD1 | TRBJ1-3 | TRBV19 | TGTGCCAGTACCCATGGAGGGACAGGGGTCCCTGGAAACACCATATATTTT | CASTHGGTGVPGNTIYF